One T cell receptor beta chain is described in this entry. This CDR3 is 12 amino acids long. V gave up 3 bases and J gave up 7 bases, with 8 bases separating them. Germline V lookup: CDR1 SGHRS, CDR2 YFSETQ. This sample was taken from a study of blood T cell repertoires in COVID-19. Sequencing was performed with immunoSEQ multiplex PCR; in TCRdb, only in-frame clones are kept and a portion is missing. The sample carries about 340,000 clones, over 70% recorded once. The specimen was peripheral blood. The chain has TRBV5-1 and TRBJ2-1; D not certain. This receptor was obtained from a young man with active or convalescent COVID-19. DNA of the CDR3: TGCGCCAGCAGCTACCCGGAGAATGAGCAGTTCTTC. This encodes CASSYPENEQFF.